What follows are 17 T cell receptor beta chains derived from one specimen sequenced in a study of T cell repertoires in cytomegalovirus infection. Their antigen targets remain unknown. TCRdb ran MiXCR on the reads and lists one entry per CDR3 protein. The table includes 830,000 or so distinct CDR3 sequences, roughly 33% detected once. Sample: cultured CD8+ T cells from PBMCs, taken from culture after CMV antigen stimulation. These receptors were collected from a human donor in good health (CMV status not recorded). Some clones in this sample may be carry-over from other donors' samples.

The chain carries TRBV4-1 and TRBJ2-7; 9 nucleotides match TRBD1. Germline trimming cut 3 bases from V and 7 bases from J; bases unmatched to any gene: 10. The V gene's germline CDR1 is MGHRA and CDR2 YSYEKL. This CDR3 contains 15 residues. DNA of the CDR3: TGCGCCAGCAGCCAGACCCCCGGGACAGGGTGGGAGCAGTACTTC. It yields the protein CASSQTPGTGWEQYF.

On this clonotype itself: Being one base from a much bigger clone, this may be a read error. V gene TRBV6-2 or TRBV6-3 combines with J gene TRBJ2-3; the D gene is possibly TRBD2 (6 bases). Per germline, CDR1 MNHEY and CDR2 SVGEGT. V gave up 1 base and J gave up 4 bases, with 6 bases separating them. The CDR3 sequence is 13 residues long. In DNA, the CDR3 is TGTGCCAGCAGTTACTGGGGGGCAGATACGCAGTATTTT. Protein: CASSYWGADTQYF.

The rearrangement joins TRBV6-5 to TRBJ1-1; a weak D match, TRBD1 (5 bases). CDR3 length: 14 residues. CDR1 is MNHEY and CDR2 is SVGAGI in the germline V gene. V was trimmed by 6 bases and J by 0 bases, leaving 11 bases between them. The CDR3 spells CASRRDGLNTEAFF. CDR3 sequence (DNA): TGTGCCAGCAGACGGGACGGGTTGAACACTGAAGCTTTCTTT.

As for this clonotype: A read error is possible here, since a much larger clone lies one base away. The chain recombines TRBV7-8 with TRBJ2-2, with D unclear. CDR1 is SGHVS and CDR2 is FQNEAQ in the germline V gene. V was cut by 4 bases and J by 3 bases, with 12 bases left in between. The CDR3 spans 15 residues. The CDR3 is CASSSMTADTGELFF. CDR3 nucleotide sequence: TGTGCCAGCAGCTCCATGACCGCCGACACCGGGGAGCTGTTTTTT.

The chain employs TRBV28 and TRBJ1-4, with D uncertain. V lost 4 bases and J 8 bases, leaving 11 bases between the germline ends. CDR3 size: 13 residues. Germline values: CDR1 MDHEN, CDR2 SYDVKM. In DNA, the CDR3 is TGTGCCAGCAGTTCCCCCCGGGAAGAAAAACTGTTTTTT. Protein sequence: CASSSPREEKLFF.

The V gene is TRBV14, the J gene TRBJ1-4, with 12 bases aligning to TRBD1. CDR1 and CDR2 from the germline V gene are SGHDN and FVKESK. The CDR3 runs 16 residues. V shed 5 bases and J 8 bases; nucleotides not matched to a gene: 9. CDR3 amino acids: CASSGTGGESPEKLFF. Written as DNA, the CDR3 is TGTGCCAGCAGCGGGACAGGGGGCGAGTCACCCGAAAAACTGTTTTTT.

This chain connects TRBV4-1 to TRBJ2-1, with D possibly TRBD1 on 6 matching bases. This CDR3 region has 12 residues. The ends were cut back, 4 bases at V and 8 bases at J, with 9 bases in the middle. Per germline, CDR1 MGHRA and CDR2 YSYEKL. The CDR3 sequence: CASSPGQDEQFF. CDR3 coding DNA: TGCGCCAGCAGCCCGGGACAAGATGAGCAGTTCTTC.

This chain uses TRBV11-1 with TRBJ2-3; TRBD2 matches 11 bases. Germline CDR1 is SGHAT and CDR2 is FQDESV (reference sequence). V was clipped by 0 bases and J by 6 bases; unmatched bases: 11. The CDR3 sequence is 18 residues long. The CDR3 sequence is CASSLALAGGLAMDTQYF. In DNA form, the CDR3 reads TGTGCCAGCAGCTTAGCCCTAGCGGGAGGATTAGCCATGGATACGCAGTATTTT.

The chain carries TRBV6-1 and TRBJ2-1, with D perhaps TRBD2 (6 bases). Trimming cost V 3 bases and J 5 bases, with 20 bases left between them. The CDR3 consists of 17 residues. Germline values: CDR1 MNHNS, CDR2 SASEGT. The CDR3 protein is CASSERGVVRFNNEQFF. The CDR3 DNA reads TGTGCCAGCAGTGAGCGGGGAGTGGTAAGATTTAACAATGAGCAGTTCTTC.

The rearrangement uses TRBV6-2 or TRBV6-3 and TRBJ1-2, with D maybe TRBD1 (5 bases). CDR3 length: 15 residues. From germline, CDR1 is MNHEY and CDR2 SVGEGT. Trimming removed 6 bases from V and 4 bases from J, with 18 bases in between. CDR3 in amino acids: CASSLTLAGLYGYTF. CDR3 DNA sequence: TGTGCCAGCAGCCTCACCCTGGCAGGGCTCTATGGCTACACCTTC.

The CDR3 nucleotides read TGCGCCAGCAGCCAAGATGAGGGCAGGGGAATTTACAATGAGCAGTTCTTC. Protein: CASSQDEGRGIYNEQFF. J is TRBJ2-1 and V is TRBV4-1; perhaps TRBD1 as D (6 bases). Germline CDR1 MGHRA, CDR2 YSYEKL. This CDR3 spans 17 amino acids. V lost 0 bases, J lost 4 bases, and 16 bases lay in between.

This chain joins TRBV7-9 and TRBJ2-7; 7 positions match TRBD1. The V and J ends lost 5 bases and 2 bases, in that order; junction bases with no gene match: 9. The CDR3 runs 15 residues. Germline V gives CDR1 SEHNR, CDR2 FQNEAQ (reference sequence). DNA of the CDR3: TGTGCCAGCAGCCCCCGGGACAGAGCCGCCTACGAGCAGTACTTC. It translates to CASSPRDRAAYEQYF.

The chain combines TRBV14 with TRBJ2-1; D uncertain. Trimming pared 1 base from V and 7 bases from J, leaving 8 bases between. This CDR3 has 13 amino acids. Germline V gene lookup returns CDR1 SGHDN and CDR2 FVKESK. CDR3 sequence: CASSQGIPNEQFF. CDR3 nucleotides: TGTGCCAGCAGCCAAGGGATCCCGAATGAGCAGTTCTTC.

This clonotype has only a few counts. CDR3 amino acids: CASSHQKQQPQHF. The CDR3 coding sequence is TGCGCCAGCAGCCACCAAAAACAGCAGCCCCAGCATTTT. The rearrangement uses TRBV4-1 and TRBJ1-5; D remains ambiguous. Trimming stripped 3 bases from V and 7 bases from J, with 10 bases between. The CDR3 loop spans 13 amino acids. Germline V lookup: CDR1 MGHRA, CDR2 YSYEKL.

This clonotype occurred a few times. The CDR3 coding sequence is TGTGCCAGCGGCAGGGTTGTGAACACTGAAGCTTTCTTT. Translation: CASGRVVNTEAFF. The gene calls are TRBV7-6 and TRBJ1-1, with D possibly matching TRBD1 (5 bases). The V and J ends lost 8 bases and 0 bases respectively, with 10 bases between them. CDR1 and CDR2 (germline): SGHVS, FNYEAQ. This CDR3 comprises 13 residues.

This chain's CDR3 is CSAEDRGGSTDTQYF. Here the CDR3 DNA reads TGCAGCGCAGAAGACAGGGGCGGGAGCACAGATACGCAGTATTTT. The rearrangement joins TRBV29-1 to TRBJ2-3, with 8 bases aligning to TRBD1. The CDR3 is made up of 15 amino acids. Trimming took 7 bases from V and 0 from J; bases not matched to a gene: 9. Germline CDR1 SQVTM, CDR2 ANQGSEA.

This clonotype was detected many times. The chain couples TRBV7-8 to TRBJ2-1, with a weak D call TRBD1 (6 bases). Germline CDR1 SGHVS, CDR2 FQNEAQ. The V end lost 2 bases, the J end lost 7 bases, and 12 bases lay between the germline ends. The CDR3 loop spans 14 amino acids. The CDR3 region has the DNA TGTGCCAGCAGCTTATCACAGAGGGGGAATGAGCAGTTCTTC. Its protein is CASSLSQRGNEQFF.